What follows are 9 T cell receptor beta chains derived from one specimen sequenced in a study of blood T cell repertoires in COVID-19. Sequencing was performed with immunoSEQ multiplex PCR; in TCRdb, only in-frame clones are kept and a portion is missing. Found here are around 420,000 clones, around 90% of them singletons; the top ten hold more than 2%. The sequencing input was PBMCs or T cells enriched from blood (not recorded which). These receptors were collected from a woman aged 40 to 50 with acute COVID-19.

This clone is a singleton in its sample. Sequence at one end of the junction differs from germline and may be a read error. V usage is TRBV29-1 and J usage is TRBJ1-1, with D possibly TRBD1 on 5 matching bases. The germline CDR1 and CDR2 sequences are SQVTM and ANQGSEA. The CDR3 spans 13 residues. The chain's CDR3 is CSATTALNTEAFF. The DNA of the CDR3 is TGCAGCGCCACGACAGCCTTGAATACTGAAGCTTTCTTT.

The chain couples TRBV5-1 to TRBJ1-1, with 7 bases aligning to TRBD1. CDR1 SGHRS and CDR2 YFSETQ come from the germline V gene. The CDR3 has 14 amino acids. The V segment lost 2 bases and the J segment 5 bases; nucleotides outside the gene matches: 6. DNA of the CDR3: TGCGCCAGCAGCTTAACAGGGGCGGGAACTGAAGCTTTCTTT. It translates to CASSLTGAGTEAFF.

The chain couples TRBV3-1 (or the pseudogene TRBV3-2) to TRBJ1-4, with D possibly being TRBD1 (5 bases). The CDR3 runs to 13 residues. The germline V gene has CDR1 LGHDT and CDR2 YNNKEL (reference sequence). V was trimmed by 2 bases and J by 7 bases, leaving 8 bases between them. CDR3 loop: CASSQQGSEKLFF. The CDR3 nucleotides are TGTGCCAGCAGCCAACAGGGAAGTGAAAAACTGTTTTTT.

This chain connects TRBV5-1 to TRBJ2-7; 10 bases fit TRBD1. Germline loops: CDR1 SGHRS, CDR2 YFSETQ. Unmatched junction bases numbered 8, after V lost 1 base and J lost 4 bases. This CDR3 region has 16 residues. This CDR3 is CASSLSPGTGAYEQYF. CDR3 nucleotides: TGCGCCAGCAGCTTGAGTCCCGGGACAGGGGCTTACGAGCAGTACTTC.

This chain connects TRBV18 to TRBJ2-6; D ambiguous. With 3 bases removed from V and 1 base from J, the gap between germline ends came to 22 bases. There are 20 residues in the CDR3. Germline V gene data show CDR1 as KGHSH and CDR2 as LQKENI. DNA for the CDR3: TGTGCCAGCTCACCCCGTCGGCAGGTTGCCACCACGTCTGGGGCCAACGTCCTGACTTTC. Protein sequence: CASSPRRQVATTSGANVLTF.

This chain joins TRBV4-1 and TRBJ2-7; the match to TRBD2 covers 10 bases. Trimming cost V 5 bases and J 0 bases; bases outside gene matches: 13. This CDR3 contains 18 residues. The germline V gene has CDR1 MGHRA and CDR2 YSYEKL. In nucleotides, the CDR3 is TGCGCCAGCAGCAACCTAGCGGGGGCGGTCCGGAGCTCCTACGAGCAGTACTTC. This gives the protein CASSNLAGAVRSSYEQYF.

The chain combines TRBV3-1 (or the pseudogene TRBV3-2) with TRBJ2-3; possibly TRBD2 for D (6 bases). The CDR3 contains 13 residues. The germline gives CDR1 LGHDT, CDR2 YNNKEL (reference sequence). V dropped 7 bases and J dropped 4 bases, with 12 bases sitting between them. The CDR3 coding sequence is TGTGCCAGCACTGGAGGGTATGCAGATACGCAGTATTTT. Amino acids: CASTGGYADTQYF.

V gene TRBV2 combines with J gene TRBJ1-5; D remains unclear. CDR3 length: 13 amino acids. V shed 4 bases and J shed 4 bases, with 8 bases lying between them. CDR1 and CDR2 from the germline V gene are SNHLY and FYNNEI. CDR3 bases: TGTGCCAGCAGTGTCTCCTTAAATCAGCCCCAGCATTTT. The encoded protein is CASSVSLNQPQHF.

The CDR3 loop is CASSRSQGNYGYTF. The CDR3 nucleotides read TGTGCCAGCAGCCGTTCGCAGGGTAACTATGGCTACACCTTC. The chain is built from TRBV11-2 and TRBJ1-2; possible D gene TRBD1, 5 bases. V lost 5 bases and J lost 1, with 11 bases in between. The CDR3 has 14 residues. Germline-derived CDR1 and CDR2 are SGHAT and FQNNGV.